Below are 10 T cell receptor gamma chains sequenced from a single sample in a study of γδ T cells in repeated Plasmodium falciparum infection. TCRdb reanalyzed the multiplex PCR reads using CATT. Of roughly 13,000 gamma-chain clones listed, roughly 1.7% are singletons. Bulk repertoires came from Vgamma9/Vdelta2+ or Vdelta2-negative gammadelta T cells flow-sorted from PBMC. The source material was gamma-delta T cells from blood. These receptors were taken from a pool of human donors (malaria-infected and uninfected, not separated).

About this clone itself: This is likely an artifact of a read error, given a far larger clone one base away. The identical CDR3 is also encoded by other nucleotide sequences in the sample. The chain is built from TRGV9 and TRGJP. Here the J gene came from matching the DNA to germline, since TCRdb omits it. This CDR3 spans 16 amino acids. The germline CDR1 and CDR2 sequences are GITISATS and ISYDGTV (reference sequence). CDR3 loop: CALWEVDGLGKKIKVF. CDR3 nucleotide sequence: TGTGCCCTGTGGGAGGTCGATGGGTTGGGCAAAAAAATCAAGGTATTT.

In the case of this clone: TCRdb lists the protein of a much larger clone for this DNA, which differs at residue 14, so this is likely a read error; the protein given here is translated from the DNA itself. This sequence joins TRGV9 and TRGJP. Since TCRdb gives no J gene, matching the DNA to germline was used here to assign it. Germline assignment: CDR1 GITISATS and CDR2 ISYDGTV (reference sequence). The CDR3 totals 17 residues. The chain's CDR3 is CALWELHQELGKKSKVF. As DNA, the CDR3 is TGTGCCTTGTGGGAGCTACATCAAGAGTTGGGCAAAAAAAGCAAGGTATTT.

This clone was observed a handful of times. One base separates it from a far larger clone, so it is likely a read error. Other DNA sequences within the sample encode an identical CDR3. DNA for the CDR3: TGTGCCTTGTGGGAGGTGCAGAAGGTAGGATTGGCAGTGGAACAACACTGGTTGTCACAGGTAAGTATCGGAAGAATACAACATTTC. Translating it yields CALWEVQKVGLAVEQHWLSQVSIGRIQHF. The V gene reported is TRGV9; the J gene is uncalled. CDR3 length equals 29 residues. Germline CDR1 is GITISATS and CDR2 is ISYDGTV (reference sequence).

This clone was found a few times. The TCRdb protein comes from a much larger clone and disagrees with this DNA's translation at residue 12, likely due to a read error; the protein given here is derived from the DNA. DNA of the CDR3: TGTGCCACCTGGGCCCATCATCCACGTAGTAGTAATTGGATCAAGACGTTT. Translating it yields CATWAHHPRSSNWIKTF. The V call is TRGV4, the J call TRGJP2. The CDR3 contains 17 residues. Germline V gene lookup returns CDR1 EGSTGY and CDR2 YDSYTSSV.

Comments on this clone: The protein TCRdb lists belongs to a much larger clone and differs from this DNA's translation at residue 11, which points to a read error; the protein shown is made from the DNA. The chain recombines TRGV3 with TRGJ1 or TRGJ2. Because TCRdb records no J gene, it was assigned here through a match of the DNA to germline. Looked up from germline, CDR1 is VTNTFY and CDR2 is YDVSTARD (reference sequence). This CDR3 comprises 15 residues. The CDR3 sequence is CATWDPPRNYHKKLF. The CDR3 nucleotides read TGTGCCACCTGGGACCCCCCCAGGAATTATCATAAGAAACTCTTT.

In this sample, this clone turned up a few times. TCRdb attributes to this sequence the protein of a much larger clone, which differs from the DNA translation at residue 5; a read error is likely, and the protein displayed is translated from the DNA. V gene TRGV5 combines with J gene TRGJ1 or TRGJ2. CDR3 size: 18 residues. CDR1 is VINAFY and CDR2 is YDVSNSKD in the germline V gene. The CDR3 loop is CATWYRRGDGSNYYKKLF. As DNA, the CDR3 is TGTGCCACCTGGTACAGGCGTGGGGATGGCTCGAATTATTATAAGAAACTCTTT.

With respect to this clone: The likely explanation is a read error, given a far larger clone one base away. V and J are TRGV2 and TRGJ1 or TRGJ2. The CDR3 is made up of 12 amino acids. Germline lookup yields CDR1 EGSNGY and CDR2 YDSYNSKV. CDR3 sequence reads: CATWDGSYKKLF. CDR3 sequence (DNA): TGTGCCACCTGGGACGGGTCCTATAAGAAGCTCTTT.

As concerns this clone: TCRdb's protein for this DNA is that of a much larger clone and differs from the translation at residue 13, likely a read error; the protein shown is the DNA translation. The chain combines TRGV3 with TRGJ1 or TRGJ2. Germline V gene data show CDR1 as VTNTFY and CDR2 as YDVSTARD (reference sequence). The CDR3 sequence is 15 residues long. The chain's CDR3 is CATWDRSLLYYKELF. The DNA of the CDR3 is TGTGCCACCTGGGACAGGTCCCTTCTTTATTATAAGGAACTCTTT.

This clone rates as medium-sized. The CDR3 DNA reads as TGTGCCTTGTGGGAGATATATTATAAGAAACTCTTT. Translation: CALWEIYYKKLF. J is TRGJ1 or TRGJ2 and V is TRGV9. Trimming at V came to 3 bases and at J to 4 bases, leaving 3 bases not matched to a gene. Germline CDR1 and CDR2: GITISATS and ISYDGTV (reference sequence). The CDR3 length is 12 residues.

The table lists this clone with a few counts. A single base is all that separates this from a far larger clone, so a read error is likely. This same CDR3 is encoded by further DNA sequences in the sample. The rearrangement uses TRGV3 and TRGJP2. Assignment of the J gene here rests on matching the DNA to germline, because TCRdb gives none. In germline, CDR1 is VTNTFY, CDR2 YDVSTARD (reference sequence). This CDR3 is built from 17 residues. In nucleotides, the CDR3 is TGTGCCACCTGGGACAGGTTTAGTCGGAGTAGCGATTGGATCAAGACGTTT. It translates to CATWDRFSRSSDWIKTF.